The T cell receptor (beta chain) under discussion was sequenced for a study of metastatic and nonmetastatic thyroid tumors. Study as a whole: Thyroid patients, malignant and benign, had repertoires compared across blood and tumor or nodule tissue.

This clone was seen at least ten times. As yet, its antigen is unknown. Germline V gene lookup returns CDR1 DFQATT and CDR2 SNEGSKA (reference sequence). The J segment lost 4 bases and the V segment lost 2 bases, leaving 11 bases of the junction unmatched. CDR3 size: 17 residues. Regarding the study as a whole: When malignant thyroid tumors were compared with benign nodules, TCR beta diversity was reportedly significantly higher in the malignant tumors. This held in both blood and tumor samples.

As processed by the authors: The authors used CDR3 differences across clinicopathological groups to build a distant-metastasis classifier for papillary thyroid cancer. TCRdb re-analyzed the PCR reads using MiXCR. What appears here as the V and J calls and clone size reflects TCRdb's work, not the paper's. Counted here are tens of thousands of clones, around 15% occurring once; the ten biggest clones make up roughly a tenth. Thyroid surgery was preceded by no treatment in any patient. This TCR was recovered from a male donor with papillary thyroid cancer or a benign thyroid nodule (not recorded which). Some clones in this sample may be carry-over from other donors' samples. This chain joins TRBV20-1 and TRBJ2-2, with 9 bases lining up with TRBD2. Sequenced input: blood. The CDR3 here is CSARSPGAGGGTGELFF. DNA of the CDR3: TGCAGTGCTAGATCCCCGGGAGCGGGGGGCGGCACCGGGGAGCTGTTTTTT.